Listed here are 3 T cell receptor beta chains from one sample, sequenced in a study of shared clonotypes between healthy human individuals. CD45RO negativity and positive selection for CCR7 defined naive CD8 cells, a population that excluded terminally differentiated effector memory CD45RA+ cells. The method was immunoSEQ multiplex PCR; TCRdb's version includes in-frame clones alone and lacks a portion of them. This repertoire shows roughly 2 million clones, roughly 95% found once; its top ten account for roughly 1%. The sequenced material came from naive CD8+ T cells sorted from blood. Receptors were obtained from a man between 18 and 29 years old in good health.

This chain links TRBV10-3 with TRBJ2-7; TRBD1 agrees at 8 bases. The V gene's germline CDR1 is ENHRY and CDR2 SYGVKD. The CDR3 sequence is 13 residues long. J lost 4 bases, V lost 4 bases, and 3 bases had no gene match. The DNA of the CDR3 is TGTGCCATCAGTGCGGGACAGGAGTACGAGCAGTACTTC. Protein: CAISAGQEYEQYF.

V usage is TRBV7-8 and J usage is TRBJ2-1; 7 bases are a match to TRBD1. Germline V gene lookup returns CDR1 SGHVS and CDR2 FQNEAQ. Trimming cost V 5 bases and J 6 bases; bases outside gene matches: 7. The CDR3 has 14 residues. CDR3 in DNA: TGTGCCAGCAGCCCTTTCCCAGGGGGCAATGAGCAGTTCTTC. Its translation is CASSPFPGGNEQFF.

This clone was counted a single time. CDR3 residues: CAWSFGTSRGSPLHF. The DNA for the CDR3 is TGTGCCTGGAGCTTCGGGACATCGAGGGGTTCACCCCTCCACTTT. This chain connects TRBV30 to TRBJ1-6; D possibly corresponds to TRBD1 (6 bases). Germline V lookup: CDR1 GTSNPN, CDR2 SVGIG (reference sequence). The V gene lost 3 bases and the J gene lost 9 bases, with 18 bases spanning the gap. The CDR3 spans 15 residues.